Given below is one T cell receptor beta chain in context. This record belongs to a study of blood T cell repertoires in COVID-19. Assay: immunoSEQ multiplex PCR; the TCRdb copy retains only in-frame clones and omits some. Of about 99,000 clones in the sample, about 90% are singletons; the top ten hold about 15%. CDR3 length: 15 amino acids. Germline values: CDR1 LNHDA, CDR2 SQIVND (reference sequence). J lost 7 bases, V lost 1 base, and 3 bases had no gene match. Sequenced sample: peripheral blood. The chain recombines TRBV19 with TRBJ1-6; TRBD1 matches 8 bases. This sequence originates from a man in his fifties or sixties with acute or convalescent COVID-19. The CDR3 nucleotides read TGTGCCAGTAGTATAGGCACAGGGGGAAATTCACCCCTCCACTTT. Translation gives CASSIGTGGNSPLHF. Full variable domain (outside the CDR3, taken from reference TRBV19 and TRBJ1-6): DGGITQSPKYLFRKEGQNVTLSCEQNLNHDAMYWYRQDPGQGLRLIYYSQIVNDFQKGDIAEGYSVSREKKESFPLTVTSAQKNPTAFYLCASSIGTGGNSPLHFGNGTRLTVT.